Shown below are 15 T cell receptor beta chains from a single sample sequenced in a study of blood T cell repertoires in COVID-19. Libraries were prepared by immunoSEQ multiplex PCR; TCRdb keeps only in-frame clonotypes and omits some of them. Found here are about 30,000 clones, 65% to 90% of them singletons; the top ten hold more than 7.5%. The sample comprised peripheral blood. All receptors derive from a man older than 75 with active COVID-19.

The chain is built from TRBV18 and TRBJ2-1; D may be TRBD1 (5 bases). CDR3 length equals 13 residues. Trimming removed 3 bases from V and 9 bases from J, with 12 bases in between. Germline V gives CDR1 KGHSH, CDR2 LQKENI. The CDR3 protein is CASSPTRDSEQFF. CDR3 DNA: TGTGCCAGCTCACCTACCAGGGATTCTGAGCAGTTCTTC.

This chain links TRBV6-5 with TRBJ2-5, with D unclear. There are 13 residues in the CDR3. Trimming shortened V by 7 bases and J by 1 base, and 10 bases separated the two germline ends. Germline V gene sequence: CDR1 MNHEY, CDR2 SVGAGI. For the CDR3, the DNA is TGTGCCAGCACCCCCCTGGCCCAAGAGACCCAGTACTTC. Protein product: CASTPLAQETQYF.

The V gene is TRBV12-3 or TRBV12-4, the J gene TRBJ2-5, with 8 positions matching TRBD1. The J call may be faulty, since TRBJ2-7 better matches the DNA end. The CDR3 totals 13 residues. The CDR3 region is CASSFGQGYEQYF. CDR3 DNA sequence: TGTGCCAGCAGTTTTGGACAGGGCTACGAGCAGTACTTC.

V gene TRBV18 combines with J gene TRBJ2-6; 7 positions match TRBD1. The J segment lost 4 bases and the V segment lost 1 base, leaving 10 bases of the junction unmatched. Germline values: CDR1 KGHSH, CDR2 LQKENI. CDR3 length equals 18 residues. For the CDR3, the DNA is TGTGCCAGCTCACCACAGGGGGCGATGGCCTCCGGGGCCAACGTCCTGACTTTC. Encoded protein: CASSPQGAMASGANVLTF. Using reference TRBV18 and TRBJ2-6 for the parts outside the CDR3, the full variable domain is NAGVMQNPRHLVRRRGQEARLRCSPMKGHSHVYWYRQLPEEGLKFMVYLQKENIIDESGMPKERFSAEFPKEGPSILRIQQVVRGDSAAYFCASSPQGAMASGANVLTFGAGSRLTVL.

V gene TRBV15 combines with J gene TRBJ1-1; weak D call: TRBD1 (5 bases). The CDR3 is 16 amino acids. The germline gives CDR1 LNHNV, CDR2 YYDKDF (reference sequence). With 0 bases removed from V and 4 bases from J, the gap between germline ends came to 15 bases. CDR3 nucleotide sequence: TGTGCCACCAGCAGAGATTCGGGGCCGGGGGGCACTGAAGCTTTCTTT. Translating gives CATSRDSGPGGTEAFF.

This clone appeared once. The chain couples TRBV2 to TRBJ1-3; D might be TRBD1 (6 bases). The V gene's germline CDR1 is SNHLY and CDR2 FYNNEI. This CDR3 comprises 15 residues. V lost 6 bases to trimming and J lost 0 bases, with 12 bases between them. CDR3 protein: CASREGGDSGNTIYF. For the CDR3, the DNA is TGTGCCAGCAGGGAGGGGGGGGACTCTGGAAACACCATATATTTT.

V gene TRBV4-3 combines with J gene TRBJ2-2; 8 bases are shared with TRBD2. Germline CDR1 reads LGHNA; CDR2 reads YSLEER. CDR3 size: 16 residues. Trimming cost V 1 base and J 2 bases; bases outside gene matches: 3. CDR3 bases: TGCGCCAGCAGCCAAGGAACTAGCGGAAACACCGGGGAGCTGTTTTTT. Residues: CASSQGTSGNTGELFF.

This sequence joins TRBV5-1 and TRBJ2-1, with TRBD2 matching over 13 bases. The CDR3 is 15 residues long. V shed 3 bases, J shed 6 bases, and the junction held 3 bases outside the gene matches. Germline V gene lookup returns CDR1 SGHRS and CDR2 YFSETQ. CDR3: CASSSTSGGINEQFF. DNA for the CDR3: TGCGCCAGCAGCTCGACTAGCGGGGGGATCAATGAGCAGTTCTTC.

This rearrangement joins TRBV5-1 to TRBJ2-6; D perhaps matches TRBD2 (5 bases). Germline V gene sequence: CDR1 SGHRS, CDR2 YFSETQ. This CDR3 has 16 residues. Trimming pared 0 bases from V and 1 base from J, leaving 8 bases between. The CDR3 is CASSLGEGSGANVLTF. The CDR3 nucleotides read TGCGCCAGCAGCTTGGGAGAGGGTTCTGGGGCCAACGTCCTGACTTTC.

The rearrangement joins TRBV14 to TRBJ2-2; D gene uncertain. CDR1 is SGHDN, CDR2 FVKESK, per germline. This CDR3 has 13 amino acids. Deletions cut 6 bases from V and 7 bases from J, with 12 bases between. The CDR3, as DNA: TGTGCCAGCAGGTCGGAGATGGTCGGGGAGCTGTTTTTT. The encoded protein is CASRSEMVGELFF.

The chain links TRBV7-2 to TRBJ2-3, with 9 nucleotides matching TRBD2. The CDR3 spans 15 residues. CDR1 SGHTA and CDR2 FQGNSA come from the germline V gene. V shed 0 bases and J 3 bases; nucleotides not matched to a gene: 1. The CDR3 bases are TGTGCCAGCAGCTTAGCTAGCGGGGGAACAGATACGCAGTATTTT. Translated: CASSLASGGTDTQYF.

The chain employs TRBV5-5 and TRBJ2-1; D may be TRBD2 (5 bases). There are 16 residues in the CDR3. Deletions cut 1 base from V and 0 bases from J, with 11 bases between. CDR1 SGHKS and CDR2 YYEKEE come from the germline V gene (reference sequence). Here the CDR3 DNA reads TGTGCCAGCAGCTTGTTACTAGATTTCTCCTACAATGAGCAGTTCTTC. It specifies CASSLLLDFSYNEQFF.

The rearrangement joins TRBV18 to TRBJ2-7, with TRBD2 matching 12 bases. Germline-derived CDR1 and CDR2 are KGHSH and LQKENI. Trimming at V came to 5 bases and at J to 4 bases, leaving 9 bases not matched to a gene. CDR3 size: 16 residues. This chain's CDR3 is CASSASLAGGQYEQYF. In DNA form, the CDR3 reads TGTGCCAGCTCAGCATCACTAGCGGGGGGCCAGTACGAGCAGTACTTC.

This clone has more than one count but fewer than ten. Written as DNA, the CDR3 is TGTGCCAGCAGCCGTGACAGGGGCGGCAATCAGCCCCAGCATTTT. The encoded protein is CASSRDRGGNQPQHF. V usage is TRBV27 and J usage is TRBJ1-5, with 8 nucleotides matching TRBD1. CDR3 size: 15 residues. Trimming at V came to 6 bases and at J to 2 bases, leaving 6 bases not matched to a gene. Germline lookup yields CDR1 MNHEY and CDR2 SMNVEV (reference sequence).

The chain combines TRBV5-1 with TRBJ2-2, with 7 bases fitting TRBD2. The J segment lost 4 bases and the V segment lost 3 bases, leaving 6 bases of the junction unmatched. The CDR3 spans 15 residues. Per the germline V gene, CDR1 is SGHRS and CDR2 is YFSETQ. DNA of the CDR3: TGCGCCAGCAGCTGGGGTCCGGGGGGCACCGGGGAGCTGTTTTTT. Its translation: CASSWGPGGTGELFF. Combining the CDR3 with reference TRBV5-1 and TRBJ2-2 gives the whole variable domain KAGVTQTPRYLIKTRGQQVTLSCSPISGHRSVSWYQQTPGQGLQFLFEYFSETQRNKGNFPGRFSGRQFSNSRSEMNVSTLELGDSALYLCASSWGPGGTGELFFGEGSRLTVL.